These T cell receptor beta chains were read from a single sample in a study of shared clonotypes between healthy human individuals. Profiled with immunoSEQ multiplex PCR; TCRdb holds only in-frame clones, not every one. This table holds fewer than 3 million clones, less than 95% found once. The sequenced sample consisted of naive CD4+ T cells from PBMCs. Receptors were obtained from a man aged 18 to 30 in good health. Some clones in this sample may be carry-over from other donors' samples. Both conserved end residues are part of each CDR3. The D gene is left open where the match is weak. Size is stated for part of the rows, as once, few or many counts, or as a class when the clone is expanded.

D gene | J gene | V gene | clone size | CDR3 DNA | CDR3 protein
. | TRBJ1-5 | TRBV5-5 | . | TGTGCCAGCAGCTCCTCCGGTGGTGGGGATCAGCCCCAGCATTTT | CASSSSGGGDQPQHF
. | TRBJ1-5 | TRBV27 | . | TGTGCCAGCAGTCCCCGGTGGGTGAGCAATCAGCCCCAGCATTTT | CASSPRWVSNQPQHF
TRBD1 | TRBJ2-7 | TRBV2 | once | TGTGCCAGCAGCTCCACAGGGGGCTACGAGCAGTACTTC | CASSSTGGYEQYF
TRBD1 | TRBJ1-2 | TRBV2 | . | TGTGCCAGCAGCGCCGGACAGGGACGGGGCTACACCTTC | CASSAGQGRGYTF
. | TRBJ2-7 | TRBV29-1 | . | TGCAGCGTTAATTCCGGGGGCTACGAGCAGTACTTC | CSVNSGGYEQYF
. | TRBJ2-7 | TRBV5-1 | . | TGCGCCAGCAGCTTAGGCGGAGGTAGCTCCTACGAGCAGTACTTC | CASSLGGGSSYEQYF
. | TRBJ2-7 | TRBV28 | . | TGTGCCAGCCGCCGGGGAGAGGGCTACGAGCAGTACTTC | CASRRGEGYEQYF
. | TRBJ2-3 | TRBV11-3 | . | TGTGCCAGCAGCTTACGATACACAGATACGCAGTATTTT | CASSLRYTDTQYF
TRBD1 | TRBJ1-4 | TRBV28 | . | TGTGCCAGCAGTCTCAGGACAGGGGTATTTGAAAAACTGTTTTTT | CASSLRTGVFEKLFF
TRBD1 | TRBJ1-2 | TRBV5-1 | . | TGCGCCAGCAGCGACTCCTACCGGGACAGGGGCTATTTAAACTATGGCTACACCTTC | CASSDSYRDRGYLNYGYTF
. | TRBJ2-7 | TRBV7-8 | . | TGTGCCAGCAGCTTCCTCCGCCTAGCGCCCAGCTCCTACGAGCAGTACTTC | CASSFLRLAPSSYEQYF
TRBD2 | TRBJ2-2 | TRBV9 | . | TGTGCCAGCAGGGCGGGAGGTTCGAACACCGGGGAGCTGTTTTTT | CASRAGGSNTGELFF
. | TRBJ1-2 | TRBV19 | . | TGTGCCAGTAGTATACGAATACAGCGGGGCCTGGGCTACACCTTC | CASSIRIQRGLGYTF
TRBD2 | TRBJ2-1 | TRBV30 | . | TGTGCCTGGACAGCGGGAGGAAATGAGCAGTTCTTC | CAWTAGGNEQFF
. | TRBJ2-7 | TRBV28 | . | TGTGCCAGCAGCCCCCACCTCCCGACCTACGAGCAGTACTTC | CASSPHLPTYEQYF
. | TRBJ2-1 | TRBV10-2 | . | TGCGCCAGCAGCCCCCAGGGGAATGAGCAGTTCTTC | CASSPQGNEQFF
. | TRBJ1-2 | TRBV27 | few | TGTGCCAGCAGTCGGGACCGCACTAACTATGGCTACACCTTC | CASSRDRTNYGYTF
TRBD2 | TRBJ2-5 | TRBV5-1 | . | TGCGCCAGCAGCTCATCGGGACTAGCTGGAGAGACCCAGTACTTC | CASSSSGLAGETQYF
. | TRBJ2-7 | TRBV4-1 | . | TGCGCCAGCAGCCAAGATCAGTGGGACGAAAGCGCGTACGAGCAGTACTTC | CASSQDQWDESAYEQYF
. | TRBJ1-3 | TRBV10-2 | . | TGCGCCAGCAGTGAGAGCCGGCCGGGCAGGGGAAGAGGAAACACCATATATTTT | CASSESRPGRGRGNTIYF
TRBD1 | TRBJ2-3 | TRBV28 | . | TGTGCCAGCAGTTCCGGCGGACAGGGGCCATACACAGATACGCAGTATTTT | CASSSGGQGPYTDTQYF
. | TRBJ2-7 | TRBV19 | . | TGTGCCAGTAGTTCTGGACCCCATTACGAGCAGTACTTC | CASSSGPHYEQYF
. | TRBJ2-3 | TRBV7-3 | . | TGTGCCAGCAGCCCGGGACTTAGCACAGATACGCAGTATTTT | CASSPGLSTDTQYF
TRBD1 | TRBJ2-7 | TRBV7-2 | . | TGTGCCAGCAGCCGGGACAGGTTGGGCCCCTACGAGCAGTACTTC | CASSRDRLGPYEQYF
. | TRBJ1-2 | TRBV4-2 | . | TGTGCCAGCAGCCAAGTCCCGGGGGTACCCTACACCTTC | CASSQVPGVPYTF
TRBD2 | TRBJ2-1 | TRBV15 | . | TGTGCCACCCGGGGGGTCCTAGTTTCTGAGCAGTTCTTC | CATRGVLVSEQFF
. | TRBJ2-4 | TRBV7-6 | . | TGTGCCAGCAGCTTAGCCTGGCGGGGGCCCGTGGGGAAAAACATTCAGTACTTC | CASSLAWRGPVGKNIQYF
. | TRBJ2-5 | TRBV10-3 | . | TGTGCCATCAGTGAATCCGGGGGCAAAGAGACCCAGTACTTC | CAISESGGKETQYF
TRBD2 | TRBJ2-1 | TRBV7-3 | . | TGTGCCAGCAGCGCCGGCCTAGCGGTTTACAATGAGCAGTTCTTC | CASSAGLAVYNEQFF
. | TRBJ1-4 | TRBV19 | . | TGTGCCAGTAGTACGGCACTTCGAACTAATGAAAAACTGTTTTTT | CASSTALRTNEKLFF
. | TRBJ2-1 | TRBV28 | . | TGTGCCAGCAGTTTATTGGCCGGTAGCTCCTACAATGAGCAGTTCTTC | CASSLLAGSSYNEQFF
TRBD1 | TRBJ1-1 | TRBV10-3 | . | TGTGCCATCAGGGGGACAGAGAACACTGAAGCTTTCTTT | CAIRGTENTEAFF
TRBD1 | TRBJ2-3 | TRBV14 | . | TGTGCCAGCAGCCCTCGACAGGGAAGGACAGATACGCAGTATTTT | CASSPRQGRTDTQYF
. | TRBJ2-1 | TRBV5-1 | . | TGCGCCAGCAGCTTTTCTGGGTCGGGAGAAAATGAGCAGTTCTTC | CASSFSGSGENEQFF